This T cell receptor (beta chain) was recorded in a study of T cells in narcolepsy. As for the study in general: Enrolled donors included narcolepsy type 1 or type 2 patients and healthy controls.

The ends were cut back, 0 bases at V and 1 base at J, with 6 bases in the middle. The germline V gene has CDR1 SGHTS and CDR2 YDEGEE. The CDR3 spans 14 residues. As regards this clone: What it binds is unknown.

Whole-study results and caveats: Autoreactive HCRT-specific and TRIB2-specific clonotypes were marked in same-patient CSF-versus-blood CD4+ comparisons. In some patient and control memory CD4+ samples, autoreactive clones were absent. Reportedly, autoreactive clonotypes were serially detected in patients' blood but not controls'.

Sequenced by immunoSEQ multiplex PCR; TCRdb stores in-frame clones only, minus some. The profile shows some 30,000 clones, 75% to 90% of them singletons. Sequencing was performed on memory (CD45RA-) CD4+ T cells from blood. This TCR derives from a human donor in good health. The chain recombines TRBV5-8 with TRBJ2-3; D is perhaps TRBD2 (6 bases). The DNA for the CDR3 is TGTGCCAGCAGCTTGGGGGGGGGCACAGATACGCAGTATTTT. It translates to CASSLGGGTDTQYF.